Below are 24 T cell receptor beta chains sequenced from a single sample in a study of Ad26.COV2.S vaccination and SARS-CoV-2 variants. Treatment noted: around 19 received Ad26.COV2.S at low or high dose, single or two shots; roughly five received placebo; per-sample allocation not given. Material that was analyzed had been drawn on day 63 after the first vaccine or placebo injection. Sequenced by immunoSEQ multiplex PCR; TCRdb stores in-frame clones only, minus some. The sample yields about 410,000 clones, 80% to 90% seen once. The starting material was peripheral blood, obtained in a trial of Ad26.COV2.S vaccine versus placebo. These receptors all come from a person aged 18 to 65 who received the Ad26.COV2.S COVID-19 vaccine or a placebo.

This chain joins TRBV7-2 and TRBJ2-3, with TRBD2 matching over 10 bases. The CDR3 is made up of 15 amino acids. The V segment lost 3 bases and the J segment 4 bases; nucleotides outside the gene matches: 4. CDR1 and CDR2 (germline): SGHTA, FQGNSA. The CDR3 loop is CASSLSGGAADTQYF. The CDR3 DNA is TGTGCCAGCAGCTTGAGCGGGGGGGCCGCAGATACGCAGTATTTT. Looking up the rest from reference TRBV7-2 and TRBJ2-3 gives the full variable domain: GAGVSQSPSNKVTEKGKDVELRCDPISGHTALYWYRQSLGQGLEFLIYFQGNSAPDKSGLPSDRFSAERTGGSVSTLTIQRTQQEDSAVYLCASSLSGGAADTQYFGPGTRLTVL.

The rearrangement uses TRBV3-1 (or the pseudogene TRBV3-2) and TRBJ1-3; D ambiguous. The germline V gene has CDR1 LGHDT and CDR2 YNNKEL (reference sequence). V was clipped by 3 bases and J by 4 bases, with 7 bases between them. The CDR3 has 13 amino acids. The CDR3 bases are TGTGCCAGCAGCCAGGGTATGGGAAACACCATATATTTT. It specifies CASSQGMGNTIYF.

V and J are TRBV18 and TRBJ2-5; TRBD1 aligns across 8 bases. The CDR3 is 15 residues long. The germline gives CDR1 KGHSH, CDR2 LQKENI. With 0 bases clipped from V and 5 bases from J, the junction kept 5 bases outside the gene matches. The CDR3 DNA reads TGTGCCAGCTCACCACCACAGGGGGGACAGGAGACCCAGTACTTC. Protein product: CASSPPQGGQETQYF.

The chain has TRBV3-1 (or the pseudogene TRBV3-2) and TRBJ2-1; D perhaps matches TRBD2 (6 bases). In germline, CDR1 is LGHDT, CDR2 YNNKEL (reference sequence). V was shortened by 1 base and J by 2 bases, with 12 bases between the two germline ends. The CDR3 loop spans 16 amino acids. The DNA of the CDR3 is TGTGCCAGCAGCCAAGCTGAGGAGGGAACCTACAATGAGCAGTTCTTC. This translates into CASSQAEEGTYNEQFF.

The chain recombines TRBV9 with TRBJ1-6; perhaps TRBD1 as D (5 bases). This CDR3 spans 13 amino acids. The V end lost 5 bases, the J end lost 7 bases, and 10 bases lay between the germline ends. Germline CDR1 is SGDLS and CDR2 is YYNGEE. The CDR3 is CASRGQGNSPLHF. The CDR3 DNA sequence: TGTGCCAGCAGGGGTCAGGGAAATTCACCCCTCCACTTT.

The V gene is TRBV2, the J gene TRBJ2-3; tentative D call: TRBD1 (6 bases). The CDR3 contains 18 residues. Germline values: CDR1 SNHLY, CDR2 FYNNEI. Deletions cut 4 bases from V and 6 bases from J, with 26 bases between. The CDR3 nucleotides read TGTGCCAGCAGTGCTGACAGGTTTCCTTCATGGGCTGTGGATACGCAGTATTTT. It yields the protein CASSADRFPSWAVDTQYF.

This clone showed up just once. The chain couples TRBV27 to TRBJ2-1; D possibly corresponds to TRBD2 (6 bases). V shed 8 bases and J shed 5 bases, with 13 bases lying between them. This CDR3 comprises 13 residues. Germline lookup yields CDR1 MNHEY and CDR2 SMNVEV (reference sequence). CDR3 protein: CASSRGWNNEQFF. In nucleotides, the CDR3 is TGTGCCAGCTCCCGGGGGTGGAACAATGAGCAGTTCTTC.

The CDR3 DNA sequence: TGTGCCTGGACCCTCAATCGGGACTTCGACAATGAGCAGTTCTTC. Protein product: CAWTLNRDFDNEQFF. This chain connects TRBV30 to TRBJ2-7, with D perhaps TRBD2 (6 bases). The end of the DNA is better explained by TRBJ2-1, so the J call may be wrong. The CDR3 runs to 15 residues. Germline V gene lookup returns CDR1 GTSNPN and CDR2 SVGIG (reference sequence).

The rearrangement links TRBV5-1 to TRBJ2-5; TRBD2 aligns across 15 bases. The germline CDR1 and CDR2 sequences are SGHRS and YFSETQ. With V trimmed by 3 bases and J by 5 bases, 2 bases remained unmatched. CDR3 length: 15 amino acids. The CDR3: CASSWTSGGEETQYF. The CDR3 nucleotides are TGCGCCAGCAGCTGGACTAGCGGGGGGGAGGAGACCCAGTACTTC. Based on the CDR3 plus reference TRBV5-1 and TRBJ2-5, the full variable domain is KAGVTQTPRYLIKTRGQQVTLSCSPISGHRSVSWYQQTPGQGLQFLFEYFSETQRNKGNFPGRFSGRQFSNSRSEMNVSTLELGDSALYLCASSWTSGGEETQYFGPGTRLLVL.

V and J are TRBV9 and TRBJ1-2; D gene ambiguous. The V gene lost 0 bases and the J gene lost 1 base, with 7 bases spanning the gap. The length of the CDR3 is 14 residues. Per the germline V gene, CDR1 is SGDLS and CDR2 is YYNGEE. The CDR3 sequence: CASSVAEINYGYTF. CDR3 in DNA: TGTGCCAGCAGCGTAGCAGAGATTAACTATGGCTACACCTTC.

The chain carries TRBV10-1 and TRBJ1-1; D perhaps matches TRBD1 (5 bases). Germline assignment: CDR1 WNHNN and CDR2 SYGVQD (reference sequence). The CDR3 consists of 13 residues. Trimming removed 4 bases from V and 8 bases from J, with 14 bases in between. CDR3 coding DNA: TGCGCCAGCAGTGCGAGGGGAATCGGGGAAGCTTTCTTT. Translated: CASSARGIGEAFF.

In DNA form, the CDR3 reads TGTGCCAGTGAACGGGCGCTCCTTGACAATGAGCAGTTCTTC. It translates to CASERALLDNEQFF. This rearrangement joins TRBV7-8 to TRBJ2-1; D remains unclear. Germline values: CDR1 SGHVS, CDR2 FQNEAQ. CDR3 length equals 14 residues. The V and J ends lost 9 bases and 5 bases respectively, with 17 bases between them.

The V gene is TRBV18, the J gene TRBJ2-4; a possible D gene is TRBD2 (6 bases). Trimming pared 2 bases from V and 7 bases from J, leaving 6 bases between. Germline CDR1 and CDR2: KGHSH and LQKENI. There are 12 residues in the CDR3. The chain's CDR3 is CASSPGGNIQYF. DNA of the CDR3: TGTGCCAGCTCACCAGGAGGGAACATTCAGTACTTC.

V is TRBV5-1 and J is TRBJ2-3, with TRBD1 matching 10 bases. V lost 4 bases to trimming and J lost 1 base; unmatched junction nucleotides: 6. CDR1 is SGHRS, CDR2 YFSETQ, per germline. The CDR3 spans 16 residues. CDR3 nucleotide sequence: TGCGCCAGCAGCCAGGGACAGGGGACAGGCACAGATACGCAGTATTTT. Residues: CASSQGQGTGTDTQYF. The full variable domain, with the rest looked up from reference TRBV5-1 and TRBJ2-3, is KAGVTQTPRYLIKTRGQQVTLSCSPISGHRSVSWYQQTPGQGLQFLFEYFSETQRNKGNFPGRFSGRQFSNSRSEMNVSTLELGDSALYLCASSQGQGTGTDTQYFGPGTRLTVL.

The genes are TRBV2 and TRBJ2-3; the match to TRBD1 covers 9 bases. Per germline, CDR1 SNHLY and CDR2 FYNNEI. The length of the CDR3 is 15 residues. V lost 6 bases and J lost 3; bases outside the gene matches: 7. CDR3 sequence reads: CASSRDRAETDTQYF. CDR3 DNA sequence: TGTGCCAGCAGCCGGGACAGGGCGGAAACAGATACGCAGTATTTT. Combining the CDR3 with reference TRBV2 and TRBJ2-3 gives the whole variable domain EPEVTQTPSHQVTQMGQEVILRCVPISNHLYFYWYRQILGQKVEFLVSFYNNEISEKSEIFDDQFSVERPDGSNFTLKIRSTKLEDSAMYFCASSRDRAETDTQYFGPGTRLTVL.

This sequence joins TRBV2 and TRBJ2-3, with D perhaps matching TRBD1 (6 bases). V shed 6 bases and J shed 1 base, with 20 bases lying between them. The CDR3 totals 17 residues. Germline V gene data show CDR1 as SNHLY and CDR2 as FYNNEI. The CDR3 nucleotides read TGTGCCAGCAGCGCGTACCGCAGGGGAAGGGGCACAGATACGCAGTATTTT. Residues: CASSAYRRGRGTDTQYF.

The chain carries TRBV5-4 and TRBJ1-2; possibly TRBD1 for D (6 bases). CDR3 length equals 15 residues. Trimming shortened V by 2 bases and J by 4 bases, and 15 bases separated the two germline ends. Looked up from germline, CDR1 is SGHNT and CDR2 is YYREEE (reference sequence). For the CDR3, the DNA is TGTGCCAGCAGCTTTGGGCAGGGGAGATCCTATGGCTACACCTTC. Its translation: CASSFGQGRSYGYTF.

The chain employs TRBV4-2 and TRBJ2-1, with D unresolved. The V gene's germline CDR1 is LGHNA and CDR2 YNFKEQ. The V end was cut by 0 bases, the J end by 4 bases, with 10 bases between. This CDR3 region has 15 residues. In DNA, the CDR3 is TGTGCCAGCAGCCAAGACAGAGAGGTTTACAATGAGCAGTTCTTC. Translated: CASSQDREVYNEQFF.

The chain recombines TRBV7-8 with TRBJ2-1, with 8 bases identical to TRBD2. From germline, CDR1 is SGHVS and CDR2 FQNEAQ. The CDR3 sequence is 16 residues long. The V gene end was trimmed by 5 bases and the J gene end by 5 bases; junction bases not matched to a gene: 11. The CDR3 protein is CASSPRPLADNNEQFF. The CDR3, as DNA: TGTGCCAGCAGCCCCCGCCCACTAGCGGATAACAATGAGCAGTTCTTC. The full variable domain, in which reference TRBV7-8 and TRBJ2-1 provide the parts outside the CDR3, is GAGVSQSPRYKVAKRGQDVALRCDPISGHVSLFWYQQALGQGPEFLTYFQNEAQLDKSGLPSDRFFAERPEGSVSTLKIQRTQQEDSAVYLCASSPRPLADNNEQFFGPGTRLTVL.

This clone was recorded once. V and J are TRBV10-3 and TRBJ2-2; D gene ambiguous. The germline V and J ends were trimmed by 2 bases and 4 bases, with 5 bases remaining between them. This CDR3 region has 13 residues. From germline, CDR1 is ENHRY and CDR2 SYGVKD. The CDR3 DNA reads TGTGCCATCAGTGAGGGCCTCACCGGGGAGCTGTTTTTT. Its protein product is CAISEGLTGELFF.

The chain links TRBV5-1 to TRBJ1-5, with 9 bases aligning to TRBD1. CDR3 size: 15 residues. In germline, CDR1 is SGHRS, CDR2 YFSETQ. The J segment lost 7 bases and the V segment lost 0 bases, leaving 5 bases of the junction unmatched. This chain's CDR3 is CASSLEQGAGQPQHF. CDR3 DNA: TGCGCCAGCAGCTTGGAACAGGGGGCAGGGCAGCCCCAGCATTTT.

The chain recombines TRBV6-1 with TRBJ1-6, with D uncertain. Germline CDR1 and CDR2: MNHNS and SASEGT. V was cut by 1 base and J by 9 bases, with 10 bases left in between. CDR3 size: 14 residues. The CDR3 loop reads CASSEGIGGSPLHF. Here the CDR3 DNA reads TGTGCCAGCAGTGAAGGGATAGGCGGTTCACCCCTCCACTTT.

The CDR3 DNA follows: TGTGCCAGCAGCTGGGGACAGGTACAAGAGACCCAGTACTTC. Amino acid sequence: CASSWGQVQETQYF. The genes are TRBV5-4 and TRBJ2-5, with 8 bases fitting TRBD1. The CDR3 length is 14 residues. After removal of 3 bases from V and 2 bases from J, the junction contained 3 bases not matched to a gene. Germline CDR1 is SGHNT and CDR2 is YYREEE (reference sequence).

This sequence joins TRBV5-6 and TRBJ2-1; no reliable D call. The CDR3 consists of 15 residues. Germline V gene lookup returns CDR1 SGHDT and CDR2 YYEEEE. V lost 3 bases, J lost 9 bases, and 19 bases lay in between. The CDR3 loop is CASSYVVAAHTEQFF. The CDR3 DNA reads as TGTGCCAGCAGCTATGTTGTTGCAGCCCATACTGAGCAGTTCTTC.